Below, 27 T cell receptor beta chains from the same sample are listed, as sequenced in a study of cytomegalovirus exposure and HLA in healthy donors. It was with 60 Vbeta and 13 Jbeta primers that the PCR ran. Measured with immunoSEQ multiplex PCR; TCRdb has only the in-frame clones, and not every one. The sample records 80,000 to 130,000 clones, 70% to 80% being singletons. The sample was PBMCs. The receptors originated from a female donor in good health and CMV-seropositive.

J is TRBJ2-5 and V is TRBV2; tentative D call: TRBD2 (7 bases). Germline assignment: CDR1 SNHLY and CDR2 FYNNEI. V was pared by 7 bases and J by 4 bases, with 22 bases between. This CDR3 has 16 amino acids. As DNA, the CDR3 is TGTGCCAGCACCCAAGGGGGGGGCGCCCGTAGAGAGACCCAGTACTTC. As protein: CASTQGGGARRETQYF.

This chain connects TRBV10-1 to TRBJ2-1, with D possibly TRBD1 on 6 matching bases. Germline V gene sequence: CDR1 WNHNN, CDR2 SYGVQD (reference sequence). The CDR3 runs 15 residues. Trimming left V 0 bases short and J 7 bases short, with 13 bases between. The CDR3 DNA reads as TGCGCCAGCAGTGAGTCAGGGACACCTCTTAATGAGCAGTTCTTC. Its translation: CASSESGTPLNEQFF.

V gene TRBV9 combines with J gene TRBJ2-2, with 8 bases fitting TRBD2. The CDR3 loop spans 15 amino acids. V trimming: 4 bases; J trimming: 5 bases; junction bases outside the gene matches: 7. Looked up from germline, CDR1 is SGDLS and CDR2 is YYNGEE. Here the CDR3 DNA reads TGTGCCAGCAGCCCGGGGGGGGCGCAAACCGGGGAGCTGTTTTTT. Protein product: CASSPGGAQTGELFF.

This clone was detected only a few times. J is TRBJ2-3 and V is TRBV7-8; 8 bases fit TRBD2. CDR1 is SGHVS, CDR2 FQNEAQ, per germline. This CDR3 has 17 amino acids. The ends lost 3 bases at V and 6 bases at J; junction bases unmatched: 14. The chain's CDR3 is CASSFTGLAGRADTQYF. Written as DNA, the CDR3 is TGTGCCAGCAGCTTCACCGGACTAGCAGGGCGTGCGGATACGCAGTATTTT.

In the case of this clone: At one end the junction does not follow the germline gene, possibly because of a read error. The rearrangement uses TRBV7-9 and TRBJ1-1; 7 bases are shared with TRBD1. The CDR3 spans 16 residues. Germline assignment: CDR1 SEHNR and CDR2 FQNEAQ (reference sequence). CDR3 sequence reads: CSSSLPRTGAGTEAFF. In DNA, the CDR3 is TGTTCCAGCAGCTTACCCCGGACAGGAGCTGGGACTGAAGCTTTCTTT.

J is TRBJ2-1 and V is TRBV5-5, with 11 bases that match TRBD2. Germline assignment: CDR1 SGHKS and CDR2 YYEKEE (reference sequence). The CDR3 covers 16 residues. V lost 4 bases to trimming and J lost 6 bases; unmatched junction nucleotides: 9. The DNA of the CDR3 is TGTGCCAGCAGCCGTCGCACTAGCGGGAGTGGCAATGAGCAGTTCTTC. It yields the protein CASSRRTSGSGNEQFF.

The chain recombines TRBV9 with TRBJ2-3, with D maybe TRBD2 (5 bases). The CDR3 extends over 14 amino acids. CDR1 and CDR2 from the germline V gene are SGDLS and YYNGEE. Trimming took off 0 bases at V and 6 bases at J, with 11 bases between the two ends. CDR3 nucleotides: TGTGCCAGCAGCGTAGCCTCAAGAGGGGATACGCAGTATTTT. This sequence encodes CASSVASRGDTQYF.

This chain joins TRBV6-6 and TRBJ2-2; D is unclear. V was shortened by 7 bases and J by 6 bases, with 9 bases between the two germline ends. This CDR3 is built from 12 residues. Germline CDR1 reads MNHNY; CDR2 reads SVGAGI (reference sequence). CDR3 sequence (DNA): TGTGCCAGCACCCACAGATCCGGGGAGCTGTTTTTT. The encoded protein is CASTHRSGELFF.

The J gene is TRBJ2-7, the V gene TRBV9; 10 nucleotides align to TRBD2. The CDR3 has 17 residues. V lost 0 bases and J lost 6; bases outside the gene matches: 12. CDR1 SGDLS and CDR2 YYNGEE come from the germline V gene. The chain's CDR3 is CASSVDSSGSFRGEQYF. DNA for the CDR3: TGTGCCAGCAGCGTAGACTCTAGCGGGAGCTTTAGGGGCGAGCAGTACTTC.

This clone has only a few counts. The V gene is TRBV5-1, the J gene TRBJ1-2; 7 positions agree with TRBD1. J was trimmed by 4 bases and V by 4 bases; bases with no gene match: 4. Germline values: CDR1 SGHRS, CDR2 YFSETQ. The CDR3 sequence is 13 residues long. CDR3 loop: CASSQGGGYGYTF. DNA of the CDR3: TGCGCCAGCAGCCAGGGGGGCGGCTATGGCTACACCTTC. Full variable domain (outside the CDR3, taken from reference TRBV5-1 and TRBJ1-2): KAGVTQTPRYLIKTRGQQVTLSCSPISGHRSVSWYQQTPGQGLQFLFEYFSETQRNKGNFPGRFSGRQFSNSRSEMNVSTLELGDSALYLCASSQGGGYGYTFGSGTRLTVV.

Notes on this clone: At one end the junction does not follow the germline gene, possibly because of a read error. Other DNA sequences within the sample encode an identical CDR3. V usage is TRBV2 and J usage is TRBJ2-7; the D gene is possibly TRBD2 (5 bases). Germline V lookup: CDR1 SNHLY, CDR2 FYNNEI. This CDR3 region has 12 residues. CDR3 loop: CASSERRYEQYF. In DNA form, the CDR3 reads TGCGCCAGCAGTGAACGGAGGTACGAGCAGTACTTC.

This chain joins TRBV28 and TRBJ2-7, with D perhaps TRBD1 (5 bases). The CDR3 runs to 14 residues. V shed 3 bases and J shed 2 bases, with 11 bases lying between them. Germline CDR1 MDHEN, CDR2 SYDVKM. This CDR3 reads CASSLARQPYEQYF. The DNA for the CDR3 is TGTGCCAGCAGTTTGGCGAGACAGCCCTACGAGCAGTACTTC.

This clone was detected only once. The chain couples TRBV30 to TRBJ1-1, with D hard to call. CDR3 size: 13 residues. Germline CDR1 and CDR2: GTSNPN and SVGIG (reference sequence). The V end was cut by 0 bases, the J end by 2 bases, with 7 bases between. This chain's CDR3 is CAWSVWQNTEAFF. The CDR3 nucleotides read TGTGCCTGGAGTGTATGGCAAAACACTGAAGCTTTCTTT.

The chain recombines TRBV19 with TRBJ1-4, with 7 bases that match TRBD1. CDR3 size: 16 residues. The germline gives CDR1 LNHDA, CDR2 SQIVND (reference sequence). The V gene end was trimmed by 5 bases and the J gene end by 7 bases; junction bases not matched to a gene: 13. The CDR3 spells CASSPDRDIASEKLFF. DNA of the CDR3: TGTGCCAGTAGTCCCGACAGGGATATAGCGAGTGAAAAACTGTTTTTT.

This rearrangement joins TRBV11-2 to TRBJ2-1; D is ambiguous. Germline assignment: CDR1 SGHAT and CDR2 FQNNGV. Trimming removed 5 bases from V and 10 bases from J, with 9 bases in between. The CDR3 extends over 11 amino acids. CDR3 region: CASSQAWEQFF. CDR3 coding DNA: TGTGCCAGCAGCCAAGCCTGGGAGCAGTTCTTC.

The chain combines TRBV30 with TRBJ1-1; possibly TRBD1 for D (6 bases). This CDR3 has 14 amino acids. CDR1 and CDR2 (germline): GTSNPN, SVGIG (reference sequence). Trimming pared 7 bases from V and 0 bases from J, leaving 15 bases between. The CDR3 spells CAYARDNMNTEAFF. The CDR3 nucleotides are TGTGCCTATGCCCGGGACAATATGAACACTGAAGCTTTCTTT.

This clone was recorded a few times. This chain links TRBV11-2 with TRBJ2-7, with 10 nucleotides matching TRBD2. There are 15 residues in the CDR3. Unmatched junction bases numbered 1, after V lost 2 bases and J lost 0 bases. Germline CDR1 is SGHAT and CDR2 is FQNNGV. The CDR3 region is CASSLSSGSSYEQYF. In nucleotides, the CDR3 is TGTGCCAGCAGCTTATCTAGCGGGAGCTCCTACGAGCAGTACTTC.

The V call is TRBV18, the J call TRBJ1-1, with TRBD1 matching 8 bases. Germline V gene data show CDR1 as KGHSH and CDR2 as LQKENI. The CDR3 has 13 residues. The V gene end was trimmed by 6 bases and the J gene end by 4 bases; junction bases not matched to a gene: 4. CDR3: CASSTTGATEAFF. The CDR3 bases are TGTGCCAGCTCGACGACAGGGGCCACTGAAGCTTTCTTT. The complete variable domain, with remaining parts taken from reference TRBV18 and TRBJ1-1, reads NAGVMQNPRHLVRRRGQEARLRCSPMKGHSHVYWYRQLPEEGLKFMVYLQKENIIDESGMPKERFSAEFPKEGPSILRIQQVVRGDSAAYFCASSTTGATEAFFGQGTRLTVV.

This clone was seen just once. In DNA form, the CDR3 reads TGTGCCAGCAGCTTAGAGGGGACTGTGGGAGGGCATGAGCAGTTCTTC. Translation gives CASSLEGTVGGHEQFF. The chain is built from TRBV7-2 and TRBJ2-1, with 7 bases lining up with TRBD2. With 1 base clipped from V and 8 bases from J, the junction kept 11 bases outside the gene matches. The V gene's germline CDR1 is SGHTA and CDR2 FQGNSA. This CDR3 comprises 16 residues. Using reference TRBV7-2 and TRBJ2-1 for the parts outside the CDR3, the full variable domain is GAGVSQSPSNKVTEKGKDVELRCDPISGHTALYWYRQSLGQGLEFLIYFQGNSAPDKSGLPSDRFSAERTGGSVSTLTIQRTQQEDSAVYLCASSLEGTVGGHEQFFGPGTRLTVL.

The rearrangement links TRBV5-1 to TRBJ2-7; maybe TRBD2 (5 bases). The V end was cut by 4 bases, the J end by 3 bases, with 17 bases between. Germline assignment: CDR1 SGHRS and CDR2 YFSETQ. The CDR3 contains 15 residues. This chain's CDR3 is CASSPVGGSIYEQYF. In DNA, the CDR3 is TGCGCCAGCAGCCCCGTCGGTGGGAGTATCTACGAGCAGTACTTC. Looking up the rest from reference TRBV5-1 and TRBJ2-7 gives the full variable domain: KAGVTQTPRYLIKTRGQQVTLSCSPISGHRSVSWYQQTPGQGLQFLFEYFSETQRNKGNFPGRFSGRQFSNSRSEMNVSTLELGDSALYLCASSPVGGSIYEQYFGPGTRLTVT.

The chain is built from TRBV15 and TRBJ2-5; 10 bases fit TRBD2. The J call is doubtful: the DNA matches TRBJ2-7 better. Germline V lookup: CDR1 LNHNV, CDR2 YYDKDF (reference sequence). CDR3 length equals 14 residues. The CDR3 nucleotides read TGTGCCACCAGCCCAGCTAGCGGGAGTTACGAGCAGTACTTC. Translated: CATSPASGSYEQYF.

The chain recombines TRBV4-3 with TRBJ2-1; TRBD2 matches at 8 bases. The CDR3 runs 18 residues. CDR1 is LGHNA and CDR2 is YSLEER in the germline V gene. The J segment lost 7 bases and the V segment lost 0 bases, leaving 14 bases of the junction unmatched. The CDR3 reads CASSQDRGVAGPRNEQFF. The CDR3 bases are TGCGCCAGCAGCCAAGATCGAGGAGTAGCGGGGCCCCGGAATGAGCAGTTCTTC.

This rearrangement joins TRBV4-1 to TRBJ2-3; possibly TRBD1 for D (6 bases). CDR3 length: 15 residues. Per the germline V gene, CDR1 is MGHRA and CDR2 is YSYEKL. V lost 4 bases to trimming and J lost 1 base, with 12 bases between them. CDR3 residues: CASSRGTLRTDTQYF. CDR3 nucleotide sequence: TGCGCCAGCAGCCGAGGGACACTACGCACAGATACGCAGTATTTT.

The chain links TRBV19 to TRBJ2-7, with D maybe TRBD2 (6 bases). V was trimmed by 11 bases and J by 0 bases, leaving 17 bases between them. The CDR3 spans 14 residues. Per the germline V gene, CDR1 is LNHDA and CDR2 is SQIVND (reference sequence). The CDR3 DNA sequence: TGTGCCTCTAGTCGCGGAGGGAGCTCCTACGAGCAGTACTTC. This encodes CASSRGGSSYEQYF.

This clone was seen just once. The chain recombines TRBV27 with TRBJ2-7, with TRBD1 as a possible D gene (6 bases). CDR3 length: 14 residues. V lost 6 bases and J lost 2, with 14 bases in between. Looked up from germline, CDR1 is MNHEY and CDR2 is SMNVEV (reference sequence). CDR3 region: CASRSIDRTYEQYF. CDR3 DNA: TGTGCCAGCAGATCCATTGACAGGACCTACGAGCAGTACTTC.

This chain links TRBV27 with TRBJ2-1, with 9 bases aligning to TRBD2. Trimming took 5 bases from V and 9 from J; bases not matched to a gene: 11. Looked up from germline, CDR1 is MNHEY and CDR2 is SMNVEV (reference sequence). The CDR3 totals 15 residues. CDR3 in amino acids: CASSPWGGGAGEQFF. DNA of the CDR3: TGTGCCAGCAGTCCCTGGGGCGGGGGGGCGGGTGAGCAGTTCTTC.

CDR3 residues: CASSERGSGSSEQYF. Written as DNA, the CDR3 is TGTGCCAGCAGTGAAAGGGGTAGCGGGAGTAGCGAGCAGTACTTC. This chain links TRBV6-1 with TRBJ2-7; the match to TRBD2 covers 9 bases. This CDR3 spans 15 amino acids. J was trimmed by 6 bases and V by 2 bases; bases with no gene match: 8. CDR1 is MNHNS and CDR2 is SASEGT in the germline V gene.